This T cell receptor (beta chain) was recorded in a study of CD8+ T cells in alopecia areata. Study-level findings and limits: On tofacitinib, scalp and blood still held many of the expanded lesional clones.

RNA extraction was followed by reverse transcription into cDNA, which acted as the sequencing template. The protocol was immunoSEQ multiplex PCR, while the TCRdb copy is restricted to in-frame clones and leaves out a portion. The data show about 190,000 clones, about three fifths seen once. Of note for this clone: The antigen remains undetermined.

CDR1 is SGHAT and CDR2 is FQNNGV in the germline V gene. The V and J ends lost 5 bases and 1 base, in that order; junction bases with no gene match: 4. The CDR3 runs to 15 residues. Treatment denoted: oral pan-JAK inhibitor, 5-10 mg twice daily. This receptor was identified in a human donor with alopecia areata. The J gene is TRBJ2-1, the V gene TRBV11-2, with TRBD1 matching over 8 bases. The material was CD4+ T cells sorted from blood, obtained at week 4, from a patient treated with tofacitinib. The CDR3 bases are TGTGCCAGCAGCCCCGGACAGGGATCCTACAATGAGCAGTTCTTC. Residues: CASSPGQGSYNEQFF.